Listed below are T cell receptor beta chains from one sample, sequenced in a study of response to subunit inactivated influenza vaccine. MiXCR was run by TCRdb on the RT-PCR reads, yielding one entry per CDR3 protein. The sample has around 480,000 distinct CDR3 sequences; approximately 9.9% are singletons. The sample was PBMCs from blood, taken roughly 47 days after vaccination. These receptors were taken from a man aged 50 to 59 who received an inactivated influenza vaccine. CDR3s include the opening cysteine and the closing phenylalanine or tryptophan. D genes are given only for firm matches. Clone size appears in some rows only: once, few, many, or a class for an expanded clone.

D	size	V	J	CDR3	DNA
TRBD1	many	TRBV7-9	TRBJ1-4	CASSRGQFNEKLFF	TGTGCCAGCAGCCGGGGACAGTTTAATGAAAAACTGTTTTTT
.	few	TRBV7-8	TRBJ2-1	CASSFRPPRAQFF	TGTGCCAGCAGCTTTCGGCCGCCGCGGGCGCAGTTCTTC
.	few	TRBV12-2	TRBJ2-1	CASRSPSGRNEQFF	TGTGCAAGTCGCAGTCCTAGCGGGAGGAATGAGCAGTTCTTC
TRBD2	few	TRBV20-1	TRBJ2-5	CSAIGGAVQETQYF	TGCAGTGCTATCGGGGGGGCGGTCCAAGAGACCCAGTACTTC
TRBD1	few	TRBV5-1	TRBJ2-7	CASSLSVSGTGGRLGYEQYF	TGCGCCAGCAGCTTGTCCGTCTCCGGGACAGGGGGCCGGTTGGGGTACGAGCAGTACTTC
TRBD2	.	TRBV7-6	TRBJ2-2	CASSLGTRATGELFF	TGTGCCAGCAGCTTAGGGACTAGGGCCACCGGGGAGCTGTTTTTT
TRBD2	.	TRBV3-1	TRBJ2-1	CASSRSGRANEQFF	TGTGCCAGCAGCCGTAGCGGGAGGGCCAATGAGCAGTTCTTC
.	few	TRBV18	TRBJ1-4	CASSPGGSPSEKLFF	TGTGCCAGCTCACCGGGGGGCTCACCCTCCGAAAAACTGTTTTTT
TRBD2	few	TRBV20-1	TRBJ2-1	CSASGGGLAGGRARDEQFF	TGCAGTGCTAGCGGGGGGGGACTAGCGGGAGGAAGAGCTAGGGATGAGCAGTTCTTC
.	many	TRBV6-2/TRBV6-3	TRBJ2-7	CASSYRPDGEQYF	TGTGCCAGCAGTTACCGCCCCGACGGGGAGCAGTACTTC
TRBD2	few	TRBV12-3/TRBV12-4	TRBJ2-3	CASRPGVLAVTDTQYF	TGTGCCAGCAGACCGGGTGTTCTAGCGGTCACAGATACGCAGTATTTT
.	few	TRBV21-1	TRBJ2-3	CASSKAPSGGTDTQYF	TGTGCCAGCAGCAAAGCGCCTAGCGGGGGAACAGATACGCAGTATTTT
.	.	TRBV14	TRBJ2-1	CASSQELGRDEQFF	TGTGCCAGCAGCCAAGAATTGGGCCGGGATGAGCAGTTCTTC
TRBD1	many	TRBV20-1	TRBJ1-1	CSASRDRRNTEAFF	TGCAGTGCTAGCAGGGACAGGAGGAACACTGAAGCTTTCTTT
TRBD2	many	TRBV29-1	TRBJ2-1	CSVASSGGGNEQFF	TGCAGCGTGGCGTCTAGCGGGGGGGGCAATGAGCAGTTCTTC
.	few	TRBV15	TRBJ2-3	CATSDRDQSTDTQYF	TGTGCCACCAGCGACCGGGACCAGAGCACAGATACGCAGTATTTT
TRBD1	many	TRBV20-1	TRBJ2-7	CSARARTGGFYEQYF	TGCAGTGCTAGAGCACGGACAGGGGGTTTCTACGAGCAGTACTTC
.	few	TRBV7-6	TRBJ2-7	CASSLGTPSARSYEQYF	TGTGCCAGCAGCTTAGGCACCCCTAGCGCGCGTTCCTACGAGCAGTACTTC
TRBD1	.	TRBV6-2/TRBV6-3	TRBJ2-1	CASSRHNRQGEQFF	TGTGCCAGCAGTCGACATAATAGACAGGGAGAGCAGTTCTTC
.	.	TRBV5-1	TRBJ2-5	CASSLAGYQETQYF	TGCGCCAGCAGCTTGGCCGGTTACCAAGAGACCCAGTACTTC
.	many	TRBV5-6	TRBJ2-7	CASSPGLAYEQYF	TGTGCCAGCAGCCCCGGGCTAGCCTACGAGCAGTACTTC
.	.	TRBV7-8	TRBJ1-1	CASSLASVPLRTEAFF	TGTGCCAGCAGCTTAGCTTCTGTGCCGCTCCGAACTGAAGCTTTCTTT
TRBD2	.	TRBV5-6	TRBJ2-4	CASSRAGSNIPAKNIQYF	TGTGCCAGCAGCCGAGCGGGGTCAAACATACCTGCCAAAAACATTCAGTACTTC
TRBD2	few	TRBV6-5	TRBJ2-3	CASSYSRRGGTDTQYF	TGTGCCAGCAGTTACTCTAGGCGGGGGGGGACAGATACGCAGTATTTT
.	few	TRBV12-3/TRBV12-4	TRBJ2-3	CASSPTNYGTQYF	TGTGCCAGCAGTCCGACTAATTACGGTACGCAGTATTTT
.	.	TRBV29-1	TRBJ2-3	CSVLAGPDTQYF	TGCAGCGTTCTCGCGGGGCCAGATACGCAGTATTTT
.	few	TRBV20-1	TRBJ1-1	CSARDGRLSTEAFF	TGCAGTGCTAGAGACGGACGACTGAGCACTGAAGCTTTCTTT
.	many	TRBV20-1	TRBJ1-2	CTPIQGYDYGYTF	TGCACCCCTATACAGGGTTACGACTATGGCTACACCTTC
.	many	TRBV5-5	TRBJ2-7	CASSLSGLLSYEQYF	TGTGCCAGCAGCTTATCCGGACTCCTCTCCTACGAGCAGTACTTC
.	many	TRBV20-1	TRBJ2-1	CSAKLRRHYNEQFF	TGCAGTGCTAAACTAAGGAGGCATTACAATGAGCAGTTCTTC
.	few	TRBV6-2/TRBV6-3	TRBJ1-1	CASSYAGEWTEAFF	TGTGCCAGCAGTTACGCCGGGGAGTGGACTGAAGCTTTCTTT
.	many	TRBV10-3	TRBJ2-5	CAIRSGETQYF	TGTGCCATCAGGTCGGGGGAGACCCAGTACTTC
.	.	TRBV4-2	TRBJ2-3	CASSQDPGGDSTDTQYF	TGTGCCAGCAGCCAAGATCCCGGCGGCGACAGCACAGATACGCAGTATTTT
.	.	TRBV30	TRBJ2-3	CAWSTMTSTDTQYF	TGTGCCTGGAGTACTATGACCAGCACAGATACGCAGTATTTT
.	.	TRBV28	TRBJ2-7	CASSPLRRGYEQYF	TGTGCCAGCAGTCCACTTCGCAGGGGTTACGAGCAGTACTTC
.	few	TRBV20-1	TRBJ2-4	CSARQGRDIQYF	TGCAGTGCTAGGCAGGGAAGGGACATTCAGTACTTC
.	.	TRBV19	TRBJ2-1	CASSSQTPYNEQFF	TGTGCCAGTAGTAGTCAGACGCCTTACAATGAGCAGTTCTTC